A single sample is the source of the 5 T cell receptor beta chains below, sequenced in a study of identical twins. TCRdb used MiXCR to reprocess the 5' RACE reads, holding one entry per CDR3 protein. The sample holds about 240,000 distinct CDR3 sequences, under 12% seen once. The sequenced sample consisted of memory T cells sorted from blood. The receptors derive from a man in his fifties in good health.

This clonotype came up many times. This sequence joins TRBV20-1 and TRBJ2-7; a possible D gene is TRBD2 (7 bases). Germline CDR1 is DFQATT and CDR2 is SNEGSKA (reference sequence). The CDR3 loop spans 14 amino acids. Trimming removed 5 bases from V and 3 bases from J, with 17 bases in between. The DNA of the CDR3 is TGCAGTGCTCCCAAGTCGGGGGGCGTCTACGAGCAGTACTTC. This sequence encodes CSAPKSGGVYEQYF.

There are a few counts of this clonotype. This chain links TRBV7-2 with TRBJ1-5; tentative D call: TRBD1 (6 bases). The CDR3 loop spans 15 amino acids. The V end lost 5 bases, the J end lost 1 base, and 12 bases lay between the germline ends. CDR1 is SGHTA and CDR2 is FQGNSA in the germline V gene. CDR3 bases: TGTGCCAGCAGCGCACAGGGTCACAGCAATCAGCCCCAGCATTTT. It yields the protein CASSAQGHSNQPQHF.

This clonotype was recorded many times. The chain is built from TRBV12-3 or TRBV12-4 and TRBJ1-5, with TRBD1 identical over 7 bases. The CDR3 totals 13 residues. J was trimmed by 6 bases and V by 2 bases; bases with no gene match: 1. The CDR3 sequence: CASSLTGAQPQHF. In nucleotides, the CDR3 is TGTGCCAGCAGTTTAACAGGGGCTCAGCCCCAGCATTTT.

This clonotype has just a few counts. The gene calls are TRBV12-3 or TRBV12-4 and TRBJ2-7, with D possibly TRBD1 on 5 matching bases. The CDR3 covers 12 residues. V was pared by 6 bases and J by 5 bases, with 11 bases between. The CDR3 is CASSFDRDEQYF. The CDR3 region has the DNA TGTGCCAGCAGCTTCGACAGAGACGAGCAGTACTTC.

This clonotype appeared a few times. The gene calls are TRBV7-2 and TRBJ2-3; tentatively, D is TRBD1 (5 bases). The germline V gene has CDR1 SGHTA and CDR2 FQGNSA. The V and J ends lost 5 bases and 4 bases respectively, with 13 bases between them. CDR3 length: 14 amino acids. The CDR3: CASSPGLGADTQYF. CDR3 DNA: TGTGCCAGCAGCCCAGGGCTCGGAGCAGATACGCAGTATTTT.